What follows are 27 T cell receptor beta chains derived from one specimen sequenced in a study of identical twins. TCRdb reprocessed the 5' RACE reads with MiXCR, giving one entry per CDR3 protein. The sample shows more than 350,000 distinct CDR3 sequences, 9% of them seen only once. Material for sequencing was naive T cells sorted from blood. The receptors here all came from a woman in her fifties or sixties in good health.

CDR3: CAISMGGSGSSLLNEQFF. CDR3 DNA: TGTGCCATCAGCATGGGAGGAAGCGGGAGTTCCCTTCTCAATGAGCAGTTCTTC. The rearrangement uses TRBV10-3 and TRBJ2-1, with 8 bases aligning to TRBD2. V trimming: 6 bases; J trimming: 6 bases; junction bases outside the gene matches: 19. Germline V gives CDR1 ENHRY, CDR2 SYGVKD. This CDR3 spans 18 amino acids.

In this sample, this clonotype turned up a few times. The genes are TRBV6-1 and TRBJ2-3, with D unresolved. The CDR3 runs to 13 residues. V was trimmed by 1 base and J by 8 bases, leaving 10 bases between them. The V gene's germline CDR1 is MNHNS and CDR2 SASEGT. The CDR3 DNA reads TGTGCCAGCAGTGAAGAACAGCCTCTTACGCAGTATTTT. Amino acid sequence: CASSEEQPLTQYF.

This clonotype was counted a few times. The chain uses TRBV29-1 and TRBJ2-5; TRBD2 matches 7 bases. This CDR3 is built from 12 residues. V was pared by 7 bases and J by 5 bases, with 7 bases of the junction left unmatched. Per the germline V gene, CDR1 is SQVTM and CDR2 is ANQGSEA. CDR3 DNA: TGCAGCGGGGGGGGAGGTGGCGAGACCCAGTACTTC. Translating gives CSGGGGGETQYF.

The gene calls are TRBV5-1 and TRBJ2-3, with 7 positions matching TRBD1. CDR3 size: 16 residues. Germline assignment: CDR1 SGHRS and CDR2 YFSETQ. J gave up 6 bases and V 0 bases, and 10 bases lay outside the gene matches. The CDR3 sequence: CASSLVKTGYNDTQYF. CDR3 DNA: TGCGCCAGCAGCTTGGTTAAGACAGGGTATAATGATACGCAGTATTTT.

The chain uses TRBV6-6 and TRBJ1-2; weak D call: TRBD1 (5 bases). The germline V and J ends were trimmed by 4 bases and 3 bases, with 15 bases remaining between them. The germline V gene has CDR1 MNHNY and CDR2 SVGAGI (reference sequence). This CDR3 spans 15 amino acids. The CDR3 reads CASSLSAGKDYGYTF. In DNA form, the CDR3 reads TGTGCCAGCAGTTTGTCGGCAGGGAAGGACTATGGCTACACCTTC.

This clonotype was detected only a few times. The V call is TRBV7-9, the J call TRBJ2-3, with 7 bases identical to TRBD1. V lost 5 bases to trimming and J lost 1 base; unmatched junction nucleotides: 6. The CDR3 has 15 residues. Germline CDR1 reads SEHNR; CDR2 reads FQNEAQ (reference sequence). CDR3 protein: CASSRRGLGTDTQYF. CDR3 sequence (DNA): TGTGCCAGCAGCAGAAGGGGGCTCGGCACAGATACGCAGTATTTT.

Many counts were recorded for this clonotype. The chain couples TRBV12-3 or TRBV12-4 to TRBJ2-1, with TRBD2 matching over 11 bases. Germline trimming cut 6 bases from V and 5 bases from J; bases unmatched to any gene: 12. CDR3 size: 17 residues. The CDR3 DNA is TGTGCCAGCAGCCCTACACTGGGACTAGCGGTTGACAATGAGCAGTTCTTC. This gives the protein CASSPTLGLAVDNEQFF.

This chain connects TRBV12-3 or TRBV12-4 to TRBJ2-1; D is unclear. V was pared by 6 bases and J by 4 bases, with 16 bases between. CDR3 length: 15 residues. CDR3 loop: CASSLRSGLYNEQFF. CDR3 bases: TGTGCCAGCAGCCTTAGATCGGGCTTGTACAATGAGCAGTTCTTC.

At least ten counts were recorded for this clonotype. The chain employs TRBV3-1 and TRBJ2-7; unclear D gene. Germline V gene sequence: CDR1 LGHDT, CDR2 YNNKEL (reference sequence). The ends were cut back, 1 base at V and 4 bases at J, with 5 bases in the middle. The CDR3 has 12 amino acids. The CDR3: CASSQAVYEQYF. CDR3 coding DNA: TGTGCCAGCAGCCAAGCTGTTTACGAGCAGTACTTC.

The chain uses TRBV7-3 and TRBJ2-2; D is perhaps TRBD1 (6 bases). Trimming left V 2 bases short and J 5 bases short, with 9 bases between. The CDR3 contains 14 residues. CDR1 is SGHTA, CDR2 FQGTGA, per germline. CDR3 coding DNA: TGTGCCAGCAGCTTACAGGGGTGGACCGGGGAGCTGTTTTTT. Translation: CASSLQGWTGELFF.

This rearrangement joins TRBV29-1 to TRBJ1-1; weak D call: TRBD1 (5 bases). This CDR3 has 13 amino acids. CDR1 and CDR2 (germline): SQVTM, ANQGSEA. Deletions cut 7 bases from V and 1 base from J, with 13 bases between. The CDR3 region is CSANLQENTEAFF. CDR3 nucleotides: TGCAGCGCGAACCTACAGGAGAACACTGAAGCTTTCTTT.

This clonotype was counted ten times or more. The rearrangement joins TRBV5-1 to TRBJ2-3; 9 bases agree with TRBD1. The CDR3 loop spans 15 amino acids. Germline CDR1 reads SGHRS; CDR2 reads YFSETQ. Trimming took 1 base from V and 3 from J; bases not matched to a gene: 3. The CDR3 coding sequence is TGCGCCAGCAGCTTGAGGGACAGGGAAACAGATACGCAGTATTTT. Encoded protein: CASSLRDRETDTQYF.

Only a few counts were recorded for this clonotype. The chain has TRBV20-1 and TRBJ2-7; TRBD1 matches at 8 bases. Per germline, CDR1 DFQATT and CDR2 SNEGSKA (reference sequence). The CDR3 spans 13 residues. V was pared by 3 bases and J by 3 bases, with 4 bases of the junction left unmatched. CDR3 coding DNA: TGCAGTGCTAGTAACACAGGGGGCTACGAGCAGTACGTC. Translating it yields CSASNTGGYEQYV.

This clonotype has a handful of counts. The genes are TRBV5-8 and TRBJ2-3; the D gene is possibly TRBD2 (6 bases). The V end lost 2 bases, the J end lost 2 bases, and 15 bases lay between the germline ends. The germline V gene has CDR1 SGHTS and CDR2 YDEGEE. The CDR3 contains 16 residues. The CDR3 region is CASSFRDSAVTDTQYF. CDR3 nucleotides: TGTGCCAGCAGCTTTCGGGACTCCGCCGTCACAGATACGCAGTATTTT.

This clonotype has at least ten counts. The chain links TRBV29-1 to TRBJ2-3, with TRBD2 matching 8 bases. The V gene end was trimmed by 2 bases and the J gene end by 2 bases; junction bases not matched to a gene: 6. CDR3 length equals 15 residues. Germline CDR1 is SQVTM and CDR2 is ANQGSEA. The CDR3 here is CSVETSRGATDTQYF. The CDR3 nucleotides are TGCAGCGTTGAAACGTCGCGGGGGGCCACAGATACGCAGTATTTT.

This clonotype was seen ten or more times. The genes are TRBV12-3 or TRBV12-4 and TRBJ2-1, with D maybe TRBD2 (7 bases). Deletions cut 4 bases from V and 8 bases from J, with 12 bases between. The CDR3 totals 13 residues. CDR3 loop: CASSYGGLDEQFF. The CDR3 nucleotides are TGTGCCAGCAGTTACGGGGGGCTGGATGAGCAGTTCTTC.

The genes are TRBV6-5 and TRBJ2-1; 16 nucleotides match TRBD2. In germline, CDR1 is MNHEY, CDR2 SVGAGI. CDR3 length equals 16 residues. V was clipped by 2 bases and J by 7 bases; unmatched bases: 2. CDR3: CASSYGTSGRGNEQFF. CDR3 nucleotides: TGTGCCAGCAGTTACGGGACTAGCGGGAGGGGGAATGAGCAGTTCTTC.

This clonotype appeared a few times. The V call is TRBV30, the J call TRBJ2-1, with 7 bases identical to TRBD2. After removal of 5 bases from V and 5 bases from J, the junction contained 15 bases not matched to a gene. The V gene's germline CDR1 is GTSNPN and CDR2 SVGIG (reference sequence). There are 16 residues in the CDR3. The CDR3 DNA reads TGTGCCTGGTGGGCCGCTGTACCTAGCGGAAACAATGAGCAGTTCTTC. Protein sequence: CAWWAAVPSGNNEQFF.

Only a few counts were recorded for this clonotype. V gene TRBV10-3 combines with J gene TRBJ2-3, with a tentative D call TRBD2 (6 bases). Trimming cost V 3 bases and J 1 base, with 23 bases left between them. CDR1 and CDR2 (germline): ENHRY, SYGVKD. The CDR3 covers 19 residues. The CDR3 sequence is CAISDPTSNLPGGTDTQYF. CDR3 sequence (DNA): TGTGCCATCAGTGACCCTACTAGTAACCTCCCGGGAGGCACAGATACGCAGTATTTT.

This clonotype came up a few times. The V and J genes are TRBV4-1 and TRBJ2-5; D might be TRBD2 (6 bases). Germline assignment: CDR1 MGHRA and CDR2 YSYEKL. V was shortened by 6 bases and J by 3 bases, with 17 bases between the two germline ends. The CDR3 extends over 15 amino acids. CDR3 amino acids: CASRDKTSAKETQYF. For the CDR3, the DNA is TGCGCCAGCAGGGACAAGACTAGTGCCAAAGAGACCCAGTACTTC.

The table lists this clonotype with a few counts. This chain links TRBV29-1 with TRBJ2-5; 9 bases line up with TRBD1. V was pared by 6 bases and J by 7 bases, with 3 bases of the junction left unmatched. Germline loops: CDR1 SQVTM, CDR2 ANQGSEA. CDR3 length equals 11 residues. In DNA form, the CDR3 reads TGCAGCGTCGACAGGGGGGGGACCCAGTACTTC. Protein product: CSVDRGGTQYF.

This clonotype was picked up a small number of times. The chain links TRBV5-1 to TRBJ2-5; D tentatively reads TRBD1 or TRBD2 (6 bases each). This CDR3 is 15 amino acids long. The V gene lost 6 bases and the J gene lost 4 bases, with 19 bases spanning the gap. Germline CDR1 and CDR2: SGHRS and YFSETQ. The CDR3 sequence is CASNDGGGEVETQYF. The CDR3 nucleotides are TGCGCCAGCAACGATGGAGGGGGAGAGGTAGAGACCCAGTACTTC.

This clonotype was counted between two and nine times. This chain links TRBV18 with TRBJ1-3, with unresolved D. This CDR3 has 17 amino acids. V gave up 3 bases and J gave up 1 base, with 16 bases separating them. CDR1 KGHSH and CDR2 LQKENI come from the germline V gene. CDR3 region: CASSPDRDRWSGNTIYF. The CDR3 DNA sequence: TGTGCCAGCTCACCCGATAGAGACCGTTGGTCTGGAAACACCATATATTTT. The complete variable domain, with remaining parts taken from reference TRBV18 and TRBJ1-3, reads NAGVMQNPRHLVRRRGQEARLRCSPMKGHSHVYWYRQLPEEGLKFMVYLQKENIIDESGMPKERFSAEFPKEGPSILRIQQVVRGDSAAYFCASSPDRDRWSGNTIYFGEGSWLTVV.

This clonotype came up many times. The chain joins TRBV12-3 or TRBV12-4 to TRBJ2-7, with 11 bases identical to TRBD2. Germline trimming cut 7 bases from V and 3 bases from J; bases unmatched to any gene: 17. The CDR3 loop spans 18 amino acids. This CDR3 reads CASTFRGTSGSPYYEQYF. For the CDR3, the DNA is TGTGCCAGCACCTTTCGGGGAACTAGCGGGAGCCCATACTACGAGCAGTACTTC.

This clonotype showed up just a few times. This chain connects TRBV20-1 to TRBJ2-1; maybe TRBD2 (6 bases). Trimming left V 2 bases short and J 4 bases short, with 9 bases between. The CDR3 consists of 13 residues. From germline, CDR1 is DFQATT and CDR2 SNEGSKA (reference sequence). CDR3: CSARRDLYNEQFF. The CDR3 nucleotides read TGCAGTGCTAGAAGGGACTTGTACAATGAGCAGTTCTTC.

For this clonotype: The junction differs from germline at one of its ends, possibly a read error. The CDR3 here is CASSDRGFGDAQYF. The CDR3 coding sequence is TGTGCCAGCAGCGACAGGGGATTTGGAGATGCGCAGTATTTT. The chain couples TRBV6-5 to TRBJ2-3, with 8 bases identical to TRBD1. Germline loops: CDR1 MNHEY, CDR2 SVGAGI. The CDR3 has 14 amino acids.

Only a few counts were recorded for this clonotype. The chain employs TRBV5-6 and TRBJ2-2, with D tentatively TRBD1 (5 bases). Germline CDR1 and CDR2: SGHDT and YYEEEE. The V end was cut by 1 base, the J end by 3 bases, with 10 bases between. The CDR3 runs to 15 residues. In DNA, the CDR3 is TGTGCCAGCAGCTTGAGGGGTCATCACACCGGGGAGCTGTTTTTT. Amino acids: CASSLRGHHTGELFF.